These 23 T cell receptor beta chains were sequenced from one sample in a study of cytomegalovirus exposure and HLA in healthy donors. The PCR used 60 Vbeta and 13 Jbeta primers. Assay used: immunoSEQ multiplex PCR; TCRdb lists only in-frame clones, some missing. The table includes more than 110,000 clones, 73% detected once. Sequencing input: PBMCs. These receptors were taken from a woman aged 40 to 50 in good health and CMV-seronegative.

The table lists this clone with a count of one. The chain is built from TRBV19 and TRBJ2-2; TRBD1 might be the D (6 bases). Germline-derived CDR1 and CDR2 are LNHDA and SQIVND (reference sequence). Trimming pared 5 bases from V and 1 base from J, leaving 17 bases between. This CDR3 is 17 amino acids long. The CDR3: CASSGAYRVGNTGELFF. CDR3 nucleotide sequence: TGTGCCAGTAGTGGGGCTTACAGGGTCGGGAACACCGGGGAGCTGTTTTTT.

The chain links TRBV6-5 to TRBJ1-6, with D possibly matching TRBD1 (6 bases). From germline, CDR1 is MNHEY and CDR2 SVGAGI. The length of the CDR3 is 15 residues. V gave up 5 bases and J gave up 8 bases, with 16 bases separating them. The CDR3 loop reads CASSGAGGGHSPLHF. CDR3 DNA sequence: TGTGCCAGCAGTGGGGCGGGGGGCGGTCATTCACCCCTCCACTTT.

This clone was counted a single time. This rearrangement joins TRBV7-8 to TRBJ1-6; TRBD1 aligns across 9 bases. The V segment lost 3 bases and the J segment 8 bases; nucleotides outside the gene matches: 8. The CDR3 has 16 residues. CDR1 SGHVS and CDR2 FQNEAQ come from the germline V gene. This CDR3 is CASSLNRDRDYSPLHF. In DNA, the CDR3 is TGTGCCAGCAGCTTGAACCGGGACAGGGATTATTCACCCCTCCACTTT. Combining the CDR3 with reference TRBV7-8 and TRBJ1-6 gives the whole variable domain GAGVSQSPRYKVAKRGQDVALRCDPISGHVSLFWYQQALGQGPEFLTYFQNEAQLDKSGLPSDRFFAERPEGSVSTLKIQRTQQEDSAVYLCASSLNRDRDYSPLHFGNGTRLTVT.

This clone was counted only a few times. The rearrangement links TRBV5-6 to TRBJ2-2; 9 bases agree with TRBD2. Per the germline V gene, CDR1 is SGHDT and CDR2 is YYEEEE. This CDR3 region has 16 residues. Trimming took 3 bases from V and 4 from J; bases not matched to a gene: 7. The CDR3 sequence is CASSYLSGGLTGELFF. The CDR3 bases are TGTGCCAGCAGCTACCTTAGCGGGGGACTCACCGGGGAGCTGTTTTTT.

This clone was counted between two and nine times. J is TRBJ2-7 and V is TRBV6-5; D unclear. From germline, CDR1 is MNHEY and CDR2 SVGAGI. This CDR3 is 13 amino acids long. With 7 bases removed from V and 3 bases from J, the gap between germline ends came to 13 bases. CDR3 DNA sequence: TGTGCCAGCATAGCCCCAACCAGCTACGAGCAGTACGTC. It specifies CASIAPTSYEQYV.

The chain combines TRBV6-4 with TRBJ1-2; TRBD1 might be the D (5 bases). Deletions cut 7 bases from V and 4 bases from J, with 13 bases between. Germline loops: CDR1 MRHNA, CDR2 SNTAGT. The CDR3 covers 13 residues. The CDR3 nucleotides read TGTGCCAGCAAAAGTTCAGGGTTCTATGGCTACACCTTC. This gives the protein CASKSSGFYGYTF.

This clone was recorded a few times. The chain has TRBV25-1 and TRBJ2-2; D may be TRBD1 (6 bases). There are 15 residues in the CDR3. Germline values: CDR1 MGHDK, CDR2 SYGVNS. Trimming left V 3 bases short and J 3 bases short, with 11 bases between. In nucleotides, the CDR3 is TGTGCCAGCAGTGACAGGACAGACCACACCGGGGAGCTGTTTTTT. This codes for CASSDRTDHTGELFF.

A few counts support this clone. CDR3 DNA sequence: TGTGCCAGCAGCACTGGACAGTCCTACATTCAGTACTTC. Translation gives CASSTGQSYIQYF. The chain is built from TRBV5-6 and TRBJ2-4; TRBD1 might be the D (6 bases). The CDR3 covers 13 residues. Germline-derived CDR1 and CDR2 are SGHDT and YYEEEE. Trimming left V 4 bases short and J 8 bases short, with 13 bases between.

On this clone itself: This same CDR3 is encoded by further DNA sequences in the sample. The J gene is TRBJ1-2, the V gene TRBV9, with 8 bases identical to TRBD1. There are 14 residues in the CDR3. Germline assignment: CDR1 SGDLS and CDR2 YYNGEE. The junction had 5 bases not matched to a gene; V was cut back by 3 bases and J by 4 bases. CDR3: CASSAGQGVYGYTF. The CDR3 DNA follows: TGTGCCAGCAGCGCAGGACAGGGTGTCTATGGCTACACCTTC.

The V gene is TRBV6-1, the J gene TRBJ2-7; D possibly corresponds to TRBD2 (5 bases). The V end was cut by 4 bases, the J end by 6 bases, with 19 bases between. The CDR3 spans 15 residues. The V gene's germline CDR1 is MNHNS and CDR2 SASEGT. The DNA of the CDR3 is TGTGCCAGCAGTGTAACCCCAGGAGGACGAGGCGAGCAGTACGTC. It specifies CASSVTPGGRGEQYV.

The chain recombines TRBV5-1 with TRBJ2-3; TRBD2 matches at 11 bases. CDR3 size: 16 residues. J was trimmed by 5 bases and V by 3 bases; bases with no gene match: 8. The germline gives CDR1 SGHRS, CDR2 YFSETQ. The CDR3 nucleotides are TGCGCCAGCAGCTGGGTAGCGGGGGGGTCGGTAGATACGCAGTATTTT. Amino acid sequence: CASSWVAGGSVDTQYF. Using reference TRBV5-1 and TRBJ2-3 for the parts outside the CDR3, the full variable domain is KAGVTQTPRYLIKTRGQQVTLSCSPISGHRSVSWYQQTPGQGLQFLFEYFSETQRNKGNFPGRFSGRQFSNSRSEMNVSTLELGDSALYLCASSWVAGGSVDTQYFGPGTRLTVL.

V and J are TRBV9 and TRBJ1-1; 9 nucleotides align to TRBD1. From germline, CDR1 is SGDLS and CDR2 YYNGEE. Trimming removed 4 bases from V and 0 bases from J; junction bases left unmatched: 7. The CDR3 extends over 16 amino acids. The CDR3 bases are TGTGCCAGCAGCCCGACAGGGGGAGGCATGAACACTGAAGCTTTCTTT. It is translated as CASSPTGGGMNTEAFF.

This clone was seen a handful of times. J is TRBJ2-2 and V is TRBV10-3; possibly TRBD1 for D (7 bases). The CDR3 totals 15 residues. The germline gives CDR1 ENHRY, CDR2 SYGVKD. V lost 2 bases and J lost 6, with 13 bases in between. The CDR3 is CAISEGQGEAGELFF. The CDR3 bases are TGTGCCATCAGTGAGGGTCAGGGGGAGGCCGGGGAGCTGTTTTTT.

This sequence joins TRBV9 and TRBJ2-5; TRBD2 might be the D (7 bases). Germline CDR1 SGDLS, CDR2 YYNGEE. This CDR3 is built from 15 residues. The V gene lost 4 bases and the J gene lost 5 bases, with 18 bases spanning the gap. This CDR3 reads CASSPGGRGVETQYF. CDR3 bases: TGTGCCAGCAGCCCCGGGGGGAGGGGGGTCGAGACCCAGTACTTC. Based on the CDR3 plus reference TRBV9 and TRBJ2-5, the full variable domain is DSGVTQTPKHLITATGQRVTLRCSPRSGDLSVYWYQQSLDQGLQFLIQYYNGEERAKGNILERFSAQQFPDLHSELNLSSLELGDSALYFCASSPGGRGVETQYFGPGTRLLVL.

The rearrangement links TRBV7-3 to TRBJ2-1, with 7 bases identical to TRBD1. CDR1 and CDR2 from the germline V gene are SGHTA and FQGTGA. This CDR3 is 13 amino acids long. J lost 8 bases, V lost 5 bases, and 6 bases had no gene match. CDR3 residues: CASSATGSDEQFF. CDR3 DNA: TGTGCCAGCAGCGCGACAGGGAGCGATGAGCAGTTCTTC.

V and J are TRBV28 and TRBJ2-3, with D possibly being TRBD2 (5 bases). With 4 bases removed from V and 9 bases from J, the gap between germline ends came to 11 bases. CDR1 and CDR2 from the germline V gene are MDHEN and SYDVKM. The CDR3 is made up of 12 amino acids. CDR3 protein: CASSSGESTQYF. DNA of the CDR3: TGTGCCAGCAGTTCTGGGGAGTCAACGCAGTATTTT. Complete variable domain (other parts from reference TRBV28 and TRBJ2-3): DVKVTQSSRYLVKRTGEKVFLECVQDMDHENMFWYRQDPGLGLRLIYFSYDVKMKEKGDIPEGYSVSREKKERFSLILESASTNQTSMYLCASSSGESTQYFGPGTRLTVL.

The CDR3 nucleotides read TGTGCCAGCAGTTTAGGGGACAGGGTGCGGGGGAACACTGAAGCTTTCTTT. This encodes CASSLGDRVRGNTEAFF. This rearrangement joins TRBV28 to TRBJ1-1, with TRBD1 identical over 9 bases. The CDR3 consists of 17 residues. CDR1 MDHEN and CDR2 SYDVKM come from the germline V gene. V shed 2 bases and J 1 base; nucleotides not matched to a gene: 8.

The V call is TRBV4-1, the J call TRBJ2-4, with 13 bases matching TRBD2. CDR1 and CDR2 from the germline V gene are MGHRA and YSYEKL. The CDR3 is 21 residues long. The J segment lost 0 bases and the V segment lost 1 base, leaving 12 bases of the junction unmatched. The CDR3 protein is CASSQVFGTSGVFLAKNIQYF. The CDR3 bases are TGCGCCAGCAGCCAAGTCTTCGGGACTAGCGGGGTTTTTCTAGCCAAAAACATTCAGTACTTC.

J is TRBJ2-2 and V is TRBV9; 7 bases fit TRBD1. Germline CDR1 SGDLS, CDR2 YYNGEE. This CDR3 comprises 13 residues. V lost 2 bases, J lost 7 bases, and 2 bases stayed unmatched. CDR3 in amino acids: CASSVGTVGELFF. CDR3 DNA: TGTGCCAGCAGCGTCGGGACAGTCGGGGAGCTGTTTTTT. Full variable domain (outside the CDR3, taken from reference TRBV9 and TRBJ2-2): DSGVTQTPKHLITATGQRVTLRCSPRSGDLSVYWYQQSLDQGLQFLIQYYNGEERAKGNILERFSAQQFPDLHSELNLSSLELGDSALYFCASSVGTVGELFFGEGSRLTVL.

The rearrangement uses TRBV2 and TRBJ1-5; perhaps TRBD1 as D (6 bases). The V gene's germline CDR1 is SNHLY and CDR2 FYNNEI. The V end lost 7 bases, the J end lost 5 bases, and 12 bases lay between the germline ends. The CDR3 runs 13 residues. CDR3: CASNDRIHQPQHF. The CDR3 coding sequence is TGTGCCAGCAACGACAGGATCCATCAGCCCCAGCATTTT.

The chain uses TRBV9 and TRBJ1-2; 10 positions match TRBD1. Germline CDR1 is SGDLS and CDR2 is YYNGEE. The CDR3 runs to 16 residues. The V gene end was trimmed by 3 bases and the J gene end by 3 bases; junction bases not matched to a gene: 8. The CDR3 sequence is CASSADRDRGHYGYTF. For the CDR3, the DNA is TGTGCCAGCAGCGCCGACCGTGACAGGGGGCACTATGGCTACACCTTC. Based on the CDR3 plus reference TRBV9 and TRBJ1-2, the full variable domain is DSGVTQTPKHLITATGQRVTLRCSPRSGDLSVYWYQQSLDQGLQFLIQYYNGEERAKGNILERFSAQQFPDLHSELNLSSLELGDSALYFCASSADRDRGHYGYTFGSGTRLTVV.

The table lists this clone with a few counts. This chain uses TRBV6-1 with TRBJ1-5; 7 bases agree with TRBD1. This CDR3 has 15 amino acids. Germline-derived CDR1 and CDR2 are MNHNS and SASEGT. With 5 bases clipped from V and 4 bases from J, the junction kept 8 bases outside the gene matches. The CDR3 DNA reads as TGTGCCAGCAGTTGGCAACAGGGGAGGAATCAGCCCCAGCATTTT. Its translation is CASSWQQGRNQPQHF.

DNA for the CDR3: TGTGCCAGCAGCGTGGACAGGGCCTACGAGCAGTACTTC. This codes for CASSVDRAYEQYF. The chain employs TRBV2 and TRBJ2-7; TRBD1 matches 8 bases. CDR1 is SNHLY, CDR2 FYNNEI, per germline. This CDR3 region has 13 residues. J was trimmed by 2 bases and V by 6 bases; bases with no gene match: 3.